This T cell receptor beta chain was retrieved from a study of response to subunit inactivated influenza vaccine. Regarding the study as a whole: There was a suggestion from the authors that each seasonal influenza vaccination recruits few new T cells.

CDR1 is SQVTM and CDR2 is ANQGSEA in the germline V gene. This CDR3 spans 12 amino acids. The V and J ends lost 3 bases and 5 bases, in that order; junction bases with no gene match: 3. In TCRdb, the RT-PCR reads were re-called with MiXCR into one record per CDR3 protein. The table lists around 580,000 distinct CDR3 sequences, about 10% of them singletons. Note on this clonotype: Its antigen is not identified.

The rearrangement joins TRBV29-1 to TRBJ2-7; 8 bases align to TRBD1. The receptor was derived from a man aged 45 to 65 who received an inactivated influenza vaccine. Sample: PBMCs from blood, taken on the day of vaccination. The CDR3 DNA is TGCAGCGTTGAGGCAGGGGGCCACGAGCAGTACTTC. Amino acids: CSVEAGGHEQYF.